This T cell receptor beta chain is from a study of blood T cell repertoires in COVID-19. Study information: COVID-19 samples from acute and convalescent phases originated in the United States, Italy and Spain.

As processed by the authors: Amplification of reference gene primers provided the estimated nucleated cell counts. TCRdb's table, derived via immunoSEQ multiplex PCR, lists solely in-frame clones and lacks some. V, J and clone size were drawn from that table, and D and trimming were deduced from the DNA. The sample holds hundreds of thousands of clones, about nine tenths seen once. Trimming pared 5 bases from V and 2 bases from J, leaving 6 bases between. The V gene's germline CDR1 is MDHEN and CDR2 SYDVKM. The CDR3 sequence is 12 residues long. Recruitment covered about two dozen US areas and drew participants whose ages spanned about 18 to 90 years. Each participant's cohort was designated according to participant-reported clinical history.

Sequenced input: PBMCs or T cells enriched from blood (not recorded which). The clonotype originates from a woman aged 40 to 50 with acute COVID-19. The genes are TRBV28 and TRBJ1-1, with D unclear. CDR3 in DNA: TGTGCCAGCAGTCCGAGTAACACTGAAGCTTTCTTT. Translating it yields CASSPSNTEAFF.